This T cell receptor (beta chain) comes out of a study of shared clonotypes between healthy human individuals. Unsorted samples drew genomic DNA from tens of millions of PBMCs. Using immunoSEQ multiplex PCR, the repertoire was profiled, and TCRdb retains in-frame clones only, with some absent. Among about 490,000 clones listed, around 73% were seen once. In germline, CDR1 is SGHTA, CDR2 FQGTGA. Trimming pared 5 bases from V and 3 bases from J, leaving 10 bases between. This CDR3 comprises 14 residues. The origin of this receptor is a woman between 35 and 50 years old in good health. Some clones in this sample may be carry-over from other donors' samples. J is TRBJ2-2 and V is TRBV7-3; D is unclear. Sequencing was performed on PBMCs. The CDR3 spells CASSPRSYTGELFF. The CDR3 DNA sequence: TGTGCCAGCAGCCCCAGGAGTTACACCGGGGAGCTGTTTTTT.